This paragraph covers one T cell receptor (beta chain) sequence. The antigen is not known. This sample is part of a study of CD4 T cells in relation to SARS-CoV-2 and coronaviruses. Across the whole study: ViraFEST: roughly ten-day antigen culture of PBMCs, then TCR beta CDR3 sequencing. Negative control cultures got HIV-1 Nef peptides or no peptide.

Some clones are missing from TCRdb's copy, which holds only in-frame ones; the method was immunoSEQ multiplex PCR. The sample shows 20,000 to 25,000 clones, about 70% of them seen only once. The germline gives CDR1 LGHDT, CDR2 YNNKEL (reference sequence). CDR3 size: 12 residues. The V end was cut by 1 base, the J end by 6 bases, with 4 bases between. CD4+ T cells from unexposed donors were obtained before the COVID-19 pandemic (2011-2018). CD4+ T cells were isolated from the cells after around 11 days of culture. Testing used SARS-CoV-2 S/N and four cold-coronavirus spikes on unexposed-donor CD4+ T cells, cells permitting.

Sequences were obtained from CD4+ T cells from PBMCs, cultured in vitro. The chain recombines TRBV3-1 (or the pseudogene TRBV3-2) with TRBJ2-1; D gene unclear. This clonotype was sampled from a human donor in good health. The CDR3 DNA reads TGTGCCAGCAGCCAAGTACCCAATGAGCAGTTCTTC. Translation: CASSQVPNEQFF.